Listed below are T cell receptor beta chains from one sample, sequenced in a study of PD-L1 blockade in urothelial cancer. Method: immunoSEQ multiplex PCR; TCRdb's copy keeps in-frame clones and lacks some. This sample has around 100,000 clones, with approximately 85% found just once. The sequencing here drew on PBMCs, taken around atezolizumab (anti-PD-L1) treatment. Receptors originate from a man between 45 and 60 years old with urothelial cancer. Both conserved end residues are part of each CDR3. The D gene is left open where the match is weak. Size values are once, few and many counts, or a class for expanded clones, and some rows have none.

D: -
J: TRBJ2-5
V: TRBV2
size: once
DNA: TGTGCCAGCAGTGCGGGGTTGGAGACCCAGTACTTC
CDR3: CASSAGLETQYF

D: -
J: TRBJ2-1
V: TRBV10-3
size: -
DNA: TGTGCCATCATGCGGGGCGCACAAGAGGGGACAGCATACAATGAGCAGTTCTTC
CDR3: CAIMRGAQEGTAYNEQFF

D: TRBD2
J: TRBJ2-1
V: TRBV2
size: -
DNA: TGTGCCAGCAGTCAACTAGCGGGGTCAACTAATGAGCAGTTCTTC
CDR3: CASSQLAGSTNEQFF

D: -
J: TRBJ2-7
V: TRBV19
size: -
DNA: TGTGCCAGTAGTATAATCAAGGGGGACGAGCAGTACTTC
CDR3: CASSIIKGDEQYF

D: TRBD1
J: TRBJ2-1
V: TRBV11-1
size: -
DNA: TGTGCCAGCACCCTCTGGGACAGTCCCTGGGAGGAGCAGTTCTTC
CDR3: CASTLWDSPWEEQFF

D: TRBD1
J: TRBJ2-3
V: TRBV28
size: -
DNA: TGTGCCAGCAGTAAAACAGGGGGTTTCGGCACAGATACGCAGTATTTT
CDR3: CASSKTGGFGTDTQYF

D: TRBD1
J: TRBJ1-3
V: TRBV30
size: -
DNA: TGTGCCTCCCGTCGGACAGGGGGAAACACCATATATTTT
CDR3: CASRRTGGNTIYF

D: TRBD1
J: TRBJ2-7
V: TRBV5-8
size: -
DNA: TGTGCCAGCAGCCCCCCTGACAGGGATTACGAGCAGTACTTC
CDR3: CASSPPDRDYEQYF

D: TRBD2
J: TRBJ2-5
V: TRBV7-2
size: -
DNA: TGTGCCAGCAGCTCAAGCGGGGGGGAGACCCAGTACTTC
CDR3: CASSSSGGETQYF

D: -
J: TRBJ1-4
V: TRBV6-5
size: -
DNA: TGTGCCAGCAGCCCACATGATACTAATGAAAAACTGTTTTTT
CDR3: CASSPHDTNEKLFF

D: TRBD2
J: TRBJ2-1
V: TRBV7-2
size: -
DNA: TGTGCCAGCAGCCCTGGACTAGCTCGTGAGCAGTTCTTC
CDR3: CASSPGLAREQFF

D: -
J: TRBJ1-5
V: TRBV11-2
size: -
DNA: TGTGCCAGCAGCTCAAACAACCCCAATCAGCCCCAGCATTTT
CDR3: CASSSNNPNQPQHF

D: TRBD1
J: TRBJ1-3
V: TRBV7-2
size: -
DNA: TGTGCCAGCAAGACAGGGGAGAGAAACACCATATATTTT
CDR3: CASKTGERNTIYF

D: TRBD2
J: TRBJ2-2
V: TRBV11-2
size: -
DNA: TGTGCCAGCAGCCCACGACTAGCGGGAGGAATGAACACCGGGGAGCTGTTTTTT
CDR3: CASSPRLAGGMNTGELFF

D: -
J: TRBJ2-7
V: TRBV7-2
size: -
DNA: TGTGCCAGCAGCTTGGGGCTAGCGTTCGGGGAGCAGTACTTC
CDR3: CASSLGLAFGEQYF

D: TRBD2
J: TRBJ2-7
V: TRBV4-1
size: -
DNA: TGCGCCAGCAGCCAAGTTCCTAGCGGATCCTACGAGCAGTACTTC
CDR3: CASSQVPSGSYEQYF

D: -
J: TRBJ2-7
V: TRBV28
size: -
DNA: TGTGCCAGCAGTTTCCCGCCGAGCTCCTACGAGCAGTACTTC
CDR3: CASSFPPSSYEQYF

D: -
J: TRBJ2-3
V: TRBV5-1
size: -
DNA: TGCGCCAGCAGCTTAATCCCGCGGACAGAGAACACAGATACGCAGTATTTT
CDR3: CASSLIPRTENTDTQYF

D: TRBD2
J: TRBJ2-1
V: TRBV15
size: -
DNA: TGTGCCACCAGCAGAGGGGCGGGAGGGGGCTCCTACAATGAGCAGTTCTTC
CDR3: CATSRGAGGGSYNEQFF

D: TRBD1
J: TRBJ2-2
V: TRBV10-1
size: once
DNA: TGCGCCAGCAGTGCCCTAGGACAGGGGATCACCGGGGAGCTGTTTTTT
CDR3: CASSALGQGITGELFF

D: -
J: TRBJ2-3
V: TRBV21-1
size: -
DNA: TGTGCCAGCAGCAAAGGACGCGGCGGGAGCACAGATACGCAGTATTTT
CDR3: CASSKGRGGSTDTQYF

D: -
J: TRBJ1-6
V: TRBV7-9
size: -
DNA: TGTGCCAGCAGCCCCGGGTCTTCACCCCTCCACTTT
CDR3: CASSPGSSPLHF

D: TRBD1
J: TRBJ2-7
V: TRBV6-4
size: -
DNA: TGTGCCAGCAGTGACTCGAAAAGGACAGGCTCCTACGAGCAGTACTTC
CDR3: CASSDSKRTGSYEQYF

D: -
J: TRBJ1-6
V: TRBV11-2
size: -
DNA: TGTGCCAGCAGTTACGGACAGAATCATAATTCACCCCTCCACTTT
CDR3: CASSYGQNHNSPLHF

D: TRBD2
J: TRBJ2-5
V: TRBV30
size: -
DNA: TGTGCCTGGAGTCGGCTAGCGGGAAGTCAGACCCAGTACTTC
CDR3: CAWSRLAGSQTQYF

D: TRBD2
J: TRBJ2-3
V: TRBV5-4
size: -
DNA: TGTGCCAGCGAGGCTAGCGGGAGTCGGAGCACAGATACGCAGTATTTT
CDR3: CASEASGSRSTDTQYF

D: TRBD2
J: TRBJ2-7
V: TRBV28
size: -
DNA: TGTGCCAGCAGGAAACTAGCGGGAGTGTCCTACGAGCAGTACTTC
CDR3: CASRKLAGVSYEQYF

D: -
J: TRBJ2-6
V: TRBV9
size: -
DNA: TGTGCCAGCAGTCCCACCTTCCCCGGTAACCAATATCCTGGGGCCAACGTCCTGACTTTC
CDR3: CASSPTFPGNQYPGANVLTF

D: -
J: TRBJ1-2
V: TRBV28
size: -
DNA: TGTGCCAGCAGTTTAGCTTTTTGGAGTTCCTCTAACTATGGCTACACCTTC
CDR3: CASSLAFWSSSNYGYTF

D: -
J: TRBJ2-7
V: TRBV28
size: -
DNA: TGTGCCAGCAGTTTGGTGGAGGACGAGCAGTACTTC
CDR3: CASSLVEDEQYF

D: -
J: TRBJ1-2
V: TRBV21-1
size: -
DNA: TGTGCCAGCAGTATCAACTCCCCCTATAACTATGGCTACACCTTC
CDR3: CASSINSPYNYGYTF

D: TRBD1
J: TRBJ2-7
V: TRBV7-9
size: -
DNA: TGTGCCAGCAGCTTAGCAGGGGGCGGGTACGAGCAGTACTTC
CDR3: CASSLAGGGYEQYF

D: TRBD2
J: TRBJ2-7
V: TRBV28
size: -
DNA: TGTGCCAGCAGTTTATCGTCTAGCGGGGGCTACGAGCAGTACTTC
CDR3: CASSLSSSGGYEQYF

D: -
J: TRBJ2-5
V: TRBV14
size: -
DNA: TGTGCCAGCAGAAAAGGAGGGGAGACCCAGTACTTC
CDR3: CASRKGGETQYF

D: -
J: TRBJ2-7
V: TRBV11-2
size: -
DNA: TGTGCCAGCAGCTCCTATTTGTGGGCCCGTACCTACGAGCAGTACTTC
CDR3: CASSSYLWARTYEQYF

D: -
J: TRBJ2-7
V: TRBV30
size: -
DNA: TGTGCCTGGAGTTTGACAGCTACTTACGAGCAGTACTTC
CDR3: CAWSLTATYEQYF

D: TRBD1
J: TRBJ1-1
V: TRBV29-1
size: -
DNA: TGCAGCGCCGGGGACAGGACGAACACTGAAGCTTTCTTT
CDR3: CSAGDRTNTEAFF

D: -
J: TRBJ2-7
V: TRBV11-2
size: -
DNA: TGTGCCAGCACCAAAGGAGGGAGCGGCTACGAGCAGTACTTC
CDR3: CASTKGGSGYEQYF

D: -
J: TRBJ1-1
V: TRBV30
size: few
DNA: TGTGCCTGGACAGGGGCGAACACTGAAGCTTTCTTT
CDR3: CAWTGANTEAFF

D: TRBD2
J: TRBJ2-1
V: TRBV5-1
size: -
DNA: TGCGCCAGCAGCTTGGTAGGCGGGAGTCGGCATGAGCAGTTCTTC
CDR3: CASSLVGGSRHEQFF

D: -
J: TRBJ1-1
V: TRBV27
size: -
DNA: TGTGCCAGCGCCTCGACAGTTAACACTGAAGCTTTCTTT
CDR3: CASASTVNTEAFF

D: -
J: TRBJ2-7
V: TRBV9
size: -
DNA: TGTGCCAGCAGCGGGCAGGTGAACTCCTACGAGCAGTACTTC
CDR3: CASSGQVNSYEQYF

D: -
J: TRBJ1-3
V: TRBV28
size: -
DNA: TGTGCCTCACACCGGGGCTCTGGAAACACCATATATTTT
CDR3: CASHRGSGNTIYF

D: TRBD2
J: TRBJ2-7
V: TRBV9
size: -
DNA: TGTGCCAGCAGCCCCGGGACTAGCGGGAGCCATGTCTACGAGCAGTACTTC
CDR3: CASSPGTSGSHVYEQYF

D: -
J: TRBJ1-3
V: TRBV7-7
size: -
DNA: TGTGCTAGCAGCTTAGCACAAGGAAACACCATATATTTT
CDR3: CASSLAQGNTIYF

D: TRBD1
J: TRBJ2-1
V: TRBV30
size: -
DNA: TGTGCCTGGACCCCCGGACAGGGGTTGTATGAGCAGTTCTTC
CDR3: CAWTPGQGLYEQFF

D: -
J: TRBJ1-6
V: TRBV5-8
size: -
DNA: TGTGCCAGCAGCCCCGGACAGAATTCACCCCTCCACTTT
CDR3: CASSPGQNSPLHF

D: TRBD2
J: TRBJ2-1
V: TRBV2
size: -
DNA: TGTGCCAGCAGCCAACTGACTAGCGGGATTTCCGATGAGCAGTTCTTC
CDR3: CASSQLTSGISDEQFF

D: TRBD1
J: TRBJ1-2
V: TRBV10-3
size: -
DNA: TGTGCCACCTTGGGACAGGGAAGAAACTATGGCTACACCTTC
CDR3: CATLGQGRNYGYTF

D: -
J: TRBJ2-1
V: TRBV7-8
size: -
DNA: TGTGCCAGCAGTCCTATTTTATTCGGGAGTTTTGATGAGCAGTTCTTC
CDR3: CASSPILFGSFDEQFF

D: -
J: TRBJ2-2
V: TRBV14
size: -
DNA: TGTGCCAGCAGCCAAGAGCTGCAGGGTCAAACCGGGGAGCTGTTTTTT
CDR3: CASSQELQGQTGELFF

D: -
J: TRBJ1-5
V: TRBV7-9
size: few
DNA: TGTGCCAGCAGCTCCACCACCGCCCTATCTGGTCAGCCCCAGCATTTT
CDR3: CASSSTTALSGQPQHF

D: -
J: TRBJ2-5
V: TRBV6-5
size: -
DNA: TGTGCCAGCAGTTCAGTACTAGCAGGGGAGACCCAGTACTTC
CDR3: CASSSVLAGETQYF

D: -
J: TRBJ2-1
V: TRBV5-8
size: once
DNA: TGTGCCAGCAGCTTTGGAGCGGGCTACAATGAGCAGTTCTTC
CDR3: CASSFGAGYNEQFF

D: TRBD1
J: TRBJ1-6
V: TRBV27
size: -
DNA: TGTGCCAGCAGTGCGACACTGACAGGGCTTGAGCTCTATAATTCACCCCTCCACTTT
CDR3: CASSATLTGLELYNSPLHF